What follows are 9 T cell receptor beta chains derived from one specimen sequenced in a study of OX40 agonist ivuxolimab in advanced cancers. Assay: immunoSEQ multiplex PCR; the TCRdb copy retains only in-frame clones and omits some. Counted here are some 73,000 clones, 80% to 90% occurring once; the ten biggest clones make up approximately 0.86%. Sample: CD4+ or CD8+ T cells sorted from blood, taken in a trial of the OX40 agonist ivuxolimab. These receptors originate from an adult with an advanced solid tumor such as melanoma, head and neck, liver or kidney cancer.

The V call is TRBV5-1, the J call TRBJ2-1; possibly TRBD2 for D (5 bases). Germline CDR1 is SGHRS and CDR2 is YFSETQ. V shed 2 bases and J shed 0 bases, with 15 bases lying between them. This CDR3 region has 17 residues. The CDR3 protein is CASSLFGRDISYNEQFF. The CDR3 nucleotides are TGCGCCAGCAGCTTATTCGGTCGGGATATCTCCTACAATGAGCAGTTCTTC.

This chain uses TRBV7-2 with TRBJ2-7, with D possibly TRBD1 on 7 matching bases. The CDR3 is made up of 17 amino acids. Trimming shortened V by 0 bases and J by 9 bases, and 24 bases separated the two germline ends. Germline CDR1 reads SGHTA; CDR2 reads FQGNSA. The CDR3 spells CASSLAVAGTATWVQYF. The DNA for the CDR3 is TGTGCCAGCAGCTTAGCGGTGGCGGGGACAGCCACCTGGGTGCAGTACTTC.

The gene calls are TRBV6-5 and TRBJ1-2, with D perhaps TRBD1 (5 bases). The CDR3 contains 14 residues. Trimming left V 2 bases short and J 3 bases short, with 10 bases between. CDR1 and CDR2 from the germline V gene are MNHEY and SVGAGI. In DNA, the CDR3 is TGTGCCAGCAGTTACGCGGGCAGGGACTATGGCTACACCTTC. Encoded protein: CASSYAGRDYGYTF.

The chain recombines TRBV7-2 with TRBJ1-5, with TRBD1 matching over 7 bases. J lost 6 bases, V lost 1 base, and 6 bases had no gene match. Germline V gives CDR1 SGHTA, CDR2 FQGNSA. The CDR3 is made up of 15 amino acids. The CDR3 sequence is CASSLVPGDSQPQHF. In nucleotides, the CDR3 is TGTGCCAGCAGCTTAGTTCCGGGGGACAGTCAGCCCCAGCATTTT.

The chain is built from TRBV28 and TRBJ1-5; D might be TRBD1 (5 bases). V lost 10 bases and J lost 7, with 29 bases in between. CDR1 and CDR2 from the germline V gene are MDHEN and SYDVKM. CDR3 length: 17 residues. CDR3 residues: CATTATGTRTKGQPQHF. CDR3 DNA sequence: TGTGCCACCACAGCGACCGGGACTCGAACTAAGGGGCAGCCCCAGCATTTT.

The chain employs TRBV27 and TRBJ2-7; D remains ambiguous. CDR1 and CDR2 from the germline V gene are MNHEY and SMNVEV (reference sequence). The CDR3 consists of 13 residues. Between the trimmed V and J ends, which lost 6 bases and 6 bases, there was a span of 15 bases. The CDR3 is CASRAGRPLEQYF. Written as DNA, the CDR3 is TGTGCCAGCAGGGCAGGACGCCCCCTCGAGCAGTACTTC.

This clone was recorded once. The J gene is TRBJ2-5, the V gene TRBV29-1; D is uncertain. This CDR3 comprises 11 residues. V was pared by 4 bases and J by 4 bases, with 7 bases between. The germline V gene has CDR1 SQVTM and CDR2 ANQGSEA. The CDR3 sequence is CSVAQAETQYF. The CDR3 DNA reads as TGCAGCGTTGCCCAGGCAGAGACCCAGTACTTC.

The V and J genes are TRBV7-2 and TRBJ2-1; either TRBD1 or TRBD2 may supply D (5 bases each). The CDR3 runs 14 residues. Germline CDR1 reads SGHTA; CDR2 reads FQGNSA. The germline V and J ends were trimmed by 1 base and 9 bases, with 13 bases remaining between them. This CDR3 is CASSLVHGTGEQFF. The CDR3 region has the DNA TGTGCCAGCAGCTTAGTCCACGGGACGGGTGAGCAGTTCTTC.

Here the CDR3 reads CATCRGSSGRAGNTGELFF. The CDR3 coding sequence is TGTGCCACCTGCAGGGGGAGCAGCGGGAGGGCCGGGAACACCGGGGAGCTGTTTTTT. The chain recombines TRBV19 with TRBJ2-2; 10 nucleotides match TRBD2. V was pared by 10 bases and J by 1 base, with 18 bases of the junction left unmatched. This CDR3 is 19 amino acids long. Germline CDR1 LNHDA, CDR2 SQIVND (reference sequence).